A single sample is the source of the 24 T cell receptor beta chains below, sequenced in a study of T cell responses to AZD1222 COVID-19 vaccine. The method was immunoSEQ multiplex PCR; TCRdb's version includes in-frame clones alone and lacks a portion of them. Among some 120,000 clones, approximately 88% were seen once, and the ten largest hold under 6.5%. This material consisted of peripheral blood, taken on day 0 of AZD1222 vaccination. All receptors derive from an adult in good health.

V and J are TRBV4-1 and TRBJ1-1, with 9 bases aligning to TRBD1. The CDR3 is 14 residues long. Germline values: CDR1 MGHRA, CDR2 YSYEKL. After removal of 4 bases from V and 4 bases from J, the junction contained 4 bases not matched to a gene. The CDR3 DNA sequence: TGCGCCAGCAGCCCGACAGGGGGATTCACTGAAGCTTTCTTT. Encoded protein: CASSPTGGFTEAFF.

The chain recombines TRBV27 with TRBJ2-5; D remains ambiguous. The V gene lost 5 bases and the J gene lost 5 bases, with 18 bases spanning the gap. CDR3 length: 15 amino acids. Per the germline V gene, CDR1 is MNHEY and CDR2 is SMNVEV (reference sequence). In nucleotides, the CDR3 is TGTGCCAGCAGTCAAAGACACCTCTCACGGGAGACCCAGTACTTC. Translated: CASSQRHLSRETQYF.

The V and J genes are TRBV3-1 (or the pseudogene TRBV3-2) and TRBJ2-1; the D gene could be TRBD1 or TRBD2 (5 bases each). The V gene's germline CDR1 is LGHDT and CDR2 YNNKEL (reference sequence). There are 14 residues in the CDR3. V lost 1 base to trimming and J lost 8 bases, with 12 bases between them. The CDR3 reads CASSQGTLGDEQFF. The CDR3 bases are TGTGCCAGCAGCCAAGGGACGCTGGGGGATGAGCAGTTCTTC.

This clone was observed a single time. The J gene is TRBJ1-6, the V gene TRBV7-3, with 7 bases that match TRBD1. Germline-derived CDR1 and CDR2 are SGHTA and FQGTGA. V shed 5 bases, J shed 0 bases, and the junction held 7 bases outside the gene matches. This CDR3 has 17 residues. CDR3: CASSLPGQSSYNSPLHF. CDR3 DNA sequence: TGTGCCAGCAGCCTTCCGGGACAGAGCTCCTATAATTCACCCCTCCACTTT.

This CDR3 reads CASSITGTRYEQYF. The CDR3 DNA reads as TGTGCCAGCAGTATAACCGGGACAAGATACGAGCAGTACTTC. The genes are TRBV6-5 and TRBJ2-7; tentative D call: TRBD1 (6 bases). This CDR3 contains 14 residues. V lost 5 bases, J lost 4 bases, and 15 bases lay in between. CDR1 and CDR2 from the germline V gene are MNHEY and SVGAGI.

In DNA, the CDR3 is TGTGCCAGTAGTATAGTGCCAAACAACTATGGCTACACCTTC. Translation gives CASSIVPNNYGYTF. The V gene is TRBV19, the J gene TRBJ1-2, with D hard to call. Germline V gives CDR1 LNHDA, CDR2 SQIVND (reference sequence). CDR3 length equals 14 residues. V lost 1 base and J 2 bases, leaving 8 bases between the germline ends. Using reference TRBV19 and TRBJ1-2 for the parts outside the CDR3, the full variable domain is DGGITQSPKYLFRKEGQNVTLSCEQNLNHDAMYWYRQDPGQGLRLIYYSQIVNDFQKGDIAEGYSVSREKKESFPLTVTSAQKNPTAFYLCASSIVPNNYGYTFGSGTRLTVV.

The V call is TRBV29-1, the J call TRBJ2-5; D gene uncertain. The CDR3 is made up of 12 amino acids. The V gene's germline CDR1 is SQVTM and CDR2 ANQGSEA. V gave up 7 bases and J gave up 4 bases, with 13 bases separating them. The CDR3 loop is CSASGPGETQYF. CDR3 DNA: TGCAGCGCCTCAGGCCCGGGAGAGACCCAGTACTTC. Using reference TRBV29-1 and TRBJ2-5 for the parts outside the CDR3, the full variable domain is SAVISQKPSRDICQRGTSLTIQCQVDSQVTMMFWYRQQPGQSLTLIATANQGSEATYESGFVIDKFPISRPNLTFSTLTVSNMSPEDSSIYLCSASGPGETQYFGPGTRLLVL.

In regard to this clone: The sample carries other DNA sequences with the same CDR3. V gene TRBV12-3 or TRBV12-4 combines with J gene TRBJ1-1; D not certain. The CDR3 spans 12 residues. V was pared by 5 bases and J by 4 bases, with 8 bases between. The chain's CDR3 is CASSLRRTEAFF. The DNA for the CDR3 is TGTGCCAGCAGTCTTCGTCGCACTGAAGCTTTCTTT.

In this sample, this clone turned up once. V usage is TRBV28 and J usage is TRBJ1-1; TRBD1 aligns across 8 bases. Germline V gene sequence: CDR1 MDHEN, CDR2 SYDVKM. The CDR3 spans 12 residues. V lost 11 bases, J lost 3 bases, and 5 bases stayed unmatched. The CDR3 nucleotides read TGTGCCGGGCAGGGGGCGTACACTGAAGCTTTCTTT. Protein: CAGQGAYTEAFF.

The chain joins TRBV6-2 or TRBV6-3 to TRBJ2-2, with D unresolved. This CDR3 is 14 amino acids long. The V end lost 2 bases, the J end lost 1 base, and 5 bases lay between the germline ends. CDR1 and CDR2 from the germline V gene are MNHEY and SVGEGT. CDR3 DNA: TGTGCCAGCAGTTACGAGATGAACACCGGGGAGCTGTTTTTT. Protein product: CASSYEMNTGELFF.

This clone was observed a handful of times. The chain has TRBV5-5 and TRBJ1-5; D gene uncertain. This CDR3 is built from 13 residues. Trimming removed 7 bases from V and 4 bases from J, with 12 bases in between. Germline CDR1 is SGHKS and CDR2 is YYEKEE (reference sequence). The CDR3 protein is CASELGLNQPQHF. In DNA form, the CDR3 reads TGTGCCAGCGAATTGGGCCTGAATCAGCCCCAGCATTTT.

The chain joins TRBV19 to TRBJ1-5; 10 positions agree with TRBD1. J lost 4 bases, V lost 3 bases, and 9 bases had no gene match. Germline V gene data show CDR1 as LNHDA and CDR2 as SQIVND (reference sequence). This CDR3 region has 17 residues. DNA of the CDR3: TGTGCCAGTAGTATGGGGGGGCCGGGACAGGGGAATCAGCCCCAGCATTTT. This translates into CASSMGGPGQGNQPQHF.

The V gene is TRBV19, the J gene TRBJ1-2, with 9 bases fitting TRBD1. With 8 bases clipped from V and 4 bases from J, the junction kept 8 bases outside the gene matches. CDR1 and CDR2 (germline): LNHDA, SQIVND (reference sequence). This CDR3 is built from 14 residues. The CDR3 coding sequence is TGTGCCAGTTCGTGGACAGGGGACATCTATGGCTACACCTTC. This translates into CASSWTGDIYGYTF.

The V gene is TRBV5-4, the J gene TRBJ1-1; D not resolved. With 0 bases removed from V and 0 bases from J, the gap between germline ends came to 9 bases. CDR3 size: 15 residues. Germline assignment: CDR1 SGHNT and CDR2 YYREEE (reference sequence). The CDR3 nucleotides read TGTGCCAGCAGCTTGGAATCAGGTCTGAACACTGAAGCTTTCTTT. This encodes CASSLESGLNTEAFF.

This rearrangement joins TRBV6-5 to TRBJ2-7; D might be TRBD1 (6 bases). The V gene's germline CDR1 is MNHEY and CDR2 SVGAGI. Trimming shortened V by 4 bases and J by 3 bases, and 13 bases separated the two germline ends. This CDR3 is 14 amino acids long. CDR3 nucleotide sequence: TGTGCCAGCAGTTCCAGCTGGACAGACTACGAGCAGTACTTC. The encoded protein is CASSSSWTDYEQYF.

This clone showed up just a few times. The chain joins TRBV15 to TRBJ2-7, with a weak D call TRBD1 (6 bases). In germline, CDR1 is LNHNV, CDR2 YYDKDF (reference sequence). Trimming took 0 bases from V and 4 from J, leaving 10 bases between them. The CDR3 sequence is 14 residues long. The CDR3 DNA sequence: TGTGCCACCAGCAGAGATCTAACAGGGTACGAGCAGTACTTC. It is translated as CATSRDLTGYEQYF.

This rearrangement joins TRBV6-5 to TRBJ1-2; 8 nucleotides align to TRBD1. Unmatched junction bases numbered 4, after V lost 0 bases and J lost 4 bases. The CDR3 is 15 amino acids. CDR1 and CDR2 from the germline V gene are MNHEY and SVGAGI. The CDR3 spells CASSYSGTGAYGYTF. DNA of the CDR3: TGTGCCAGCAGTTACTCGGGGACAGGAGCCTATGGCTACACCTTC.

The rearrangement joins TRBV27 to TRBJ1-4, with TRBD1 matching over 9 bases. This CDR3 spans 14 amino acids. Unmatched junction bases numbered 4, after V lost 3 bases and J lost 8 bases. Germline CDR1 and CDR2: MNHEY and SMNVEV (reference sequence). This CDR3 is CASSLDRGREKLFF. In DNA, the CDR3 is TGTGCCAGCAGTTTGGACAGGGGTAGGGAAAAACTGTTTTTT.

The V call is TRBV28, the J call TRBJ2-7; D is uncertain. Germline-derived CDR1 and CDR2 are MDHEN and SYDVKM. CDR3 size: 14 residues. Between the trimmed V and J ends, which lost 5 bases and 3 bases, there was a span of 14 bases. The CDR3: CASSPDTVIYEQYF. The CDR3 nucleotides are TGTGCCAGCAGTCCCGATACGGTCATCTACGAGCAGTACTTC. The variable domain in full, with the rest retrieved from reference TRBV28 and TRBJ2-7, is DVKVTQSSRYLVKRTGEKVFLECVQDMDHENMFWYRQDPGLGLRLIYFSYDVKMKEKGDIPEGYSVSREKKERFSLILESASTNQTSMYLCASSPDTVIYEQYFGPGTRLTVT.

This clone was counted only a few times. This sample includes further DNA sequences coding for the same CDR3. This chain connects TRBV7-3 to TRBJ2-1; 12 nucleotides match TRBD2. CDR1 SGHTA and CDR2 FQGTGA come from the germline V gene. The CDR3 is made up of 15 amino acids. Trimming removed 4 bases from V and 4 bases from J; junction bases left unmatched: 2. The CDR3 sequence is CASSSLAGGYNEQFF. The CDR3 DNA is TGTGCCAGCAGCTCACTAGCGGGGGGTTACAATGAGCAGTTCTTC.

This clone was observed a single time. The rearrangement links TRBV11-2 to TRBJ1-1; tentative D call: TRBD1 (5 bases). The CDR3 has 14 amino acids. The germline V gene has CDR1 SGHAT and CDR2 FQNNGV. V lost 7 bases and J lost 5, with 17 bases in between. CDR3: CASNQAGFGTEAFF. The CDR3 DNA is TGTGCCAGCAATCAAGCAGGGTTTGGGACTGAAGCTTTCTTT.

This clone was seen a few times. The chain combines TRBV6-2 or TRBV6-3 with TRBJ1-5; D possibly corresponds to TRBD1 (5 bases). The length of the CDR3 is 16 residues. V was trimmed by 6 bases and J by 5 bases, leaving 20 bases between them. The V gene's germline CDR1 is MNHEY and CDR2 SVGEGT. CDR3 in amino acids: CASSPSTGGDYQPQHF. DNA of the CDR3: TGTGCCAGCAGCCCCTCAACCGGGGGGGACTATCAGCCCCAGCATTTT.

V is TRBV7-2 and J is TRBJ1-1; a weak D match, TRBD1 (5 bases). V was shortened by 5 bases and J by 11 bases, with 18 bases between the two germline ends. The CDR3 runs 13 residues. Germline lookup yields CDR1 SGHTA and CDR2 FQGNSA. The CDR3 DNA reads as TGTGCCAGCAGCCAACTCGGGGCTCTTATGGCTTTCTTT. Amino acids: CASSQLGALMAFF. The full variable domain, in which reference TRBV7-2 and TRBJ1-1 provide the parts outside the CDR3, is GAGVSQSPSNKVTEKGKDVELRCDPISGHTALYWYRQSLGQGLEFLIYFQGNSAPDKSGLPSDRFSAERTGGSVSTLTIQRTQQEDSAVYLCASSQLGALMAFFGQGTRLTVV.

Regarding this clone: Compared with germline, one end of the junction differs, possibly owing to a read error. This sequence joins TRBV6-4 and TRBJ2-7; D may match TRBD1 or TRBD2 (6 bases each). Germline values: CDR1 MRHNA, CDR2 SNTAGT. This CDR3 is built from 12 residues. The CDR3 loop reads CASSDFPTGAPF. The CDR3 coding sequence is TGTGCCAGCAGTGACTTCCCAACGGGGGCTCCCTTC.